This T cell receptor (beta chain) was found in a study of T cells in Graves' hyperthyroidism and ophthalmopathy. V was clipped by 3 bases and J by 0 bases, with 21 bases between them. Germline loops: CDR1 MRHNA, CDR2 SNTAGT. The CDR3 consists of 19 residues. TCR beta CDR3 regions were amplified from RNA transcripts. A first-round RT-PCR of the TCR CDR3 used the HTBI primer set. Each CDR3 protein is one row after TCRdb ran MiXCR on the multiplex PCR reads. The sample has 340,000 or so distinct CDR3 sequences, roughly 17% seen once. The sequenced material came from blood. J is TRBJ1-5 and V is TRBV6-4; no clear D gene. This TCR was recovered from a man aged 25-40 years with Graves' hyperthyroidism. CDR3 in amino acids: CASSDPKPRNLPSNQPQHF. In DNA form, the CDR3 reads TGTGCCAGCAGTGATCCAAAACCGCGAAACCTACCTAGCAATCAGCCCCAGCATTTT.